This TCR beta chain came from a study of T cells after posttransplantation cyclophosphamide. Overall study findings and caveats: Tissue-infiltrating T cells from skin or gut overlapped little with blood T cells.

On the day of bone marrow donation, the related graft donor provided peripheral blood. The ends lost 0 bases at V and 0 bases at J; junction bases unmatched: 2. The CDR3 has 15 amino acids. Germline CDR1 and CDR2: MNHNY and SVGAGI (reference sequence). With regard to this clone: Its specificity is unknown.

The method was immunoSEQ multiplex PCR; TCRdb's version includes in-frame clones alone and lacks a portion of them. The table records about 66,000 clones, 93% of them present only once. The rearrangement links TRBV6-6 to TRBJ2-7; 7 bases line up with TRBD1. This TCR came from a woman in her thirties in good health and a related stem cell transplant donor. Source material: PBMCs. The CDR3 DNA reads TGTGCCAGCAGTTACTCGACAGGGAACTCCTACGAGCAGTACTTC. This translates into CASSYSTGNSYEQYF.